A selection of T cell receptor beta chains follows, all from one sample in a study of blood T cell repertoires in COVID-19. The data were produced by immunoSEQ multiplex PCR, yet TCRdb's version contains in-frame clones alone and is incomplete. The data hold more than 90,000 clones, with about 85% observed a single time. The sequenced material came from peripheral blood. Every receptor here comes from a human donor in a cohort sampled during active COVID-19. Each CDR3 is given with its conserved first and last residue. A D gene is named only where the DNA matches it firmly. Only part of the rows carry a size: once, few, many, or a class if the clone is expanded.

J: TRBJ1-4
V: TRBV29-1
D: .
size: .
DNA: TGCAGCGTACGCGGGACCCACAATGAAAAACTGTTTTTT
CDR3: CSVRGTHNEKLFF

J: TRBJ1-2
V: TRBV3-1/TRBV3-2
D: .
size: .
DNA: TGTGCCAGCAGCAAGCAGGGTGGCCATGGCTACACCTTC
CDR3: CASSKQGGHGYTF

J: TRBJ1-1
V: TRBV3-1/TRBV3-2
D: .
size: .
DNA: TGTGCCAGCAGCCAAGGGGAGGTCACTGAAGCTTTCTTT
CDR3: CASSQGEVTEAFF

J: TRBJ2-2
V: TRBV7-8
D: .
size: .
DNA: TGTGCCAGCAGCTCTCAGGGGAACACCGGGGAGCTGTTTTTT
CDR3: CASSSQGNTGELFF

J: TRBJ2-7
V: TRBV3-1/TRBV3-2
D: TRBD1
size: once
DNA: TGTGCCAGCAGCCATGGGGTGGGACAGCACGAGCAGTACTTC
CDR3: CASSHGVGQHEQYF

J: TRBJ2-2
V: TRBV30
D: .
size: once
DNA: TGTGCCTGGGGACGTGTGTCCGGGGAGCTGTTTTTT
CDR3: CAWGRVSGELFF

J: TRBJ2-4
V: TRBV15
D: TRBD2
size: .
DNA: TGTGCCACCAGCAGACCAGGGCTAGCGGGGTTAGCCAAAAACATTCAGTACTTC
CDR3: CATSRPGLAGLAKNIQYF

J: TRBJ1-1
V: TRBV2
D: TRBD1
size: .
DNA: TGTGCCAGCGGAACGAGGGGGCCCACTGAAGCTTTCTTT
CDR3: CASGTRGPTEAFF

J: TRBJ1-4
V: TRBV5-3
D: .
size: .
DNA: TGTGCCAGAAGCTTGGGCAAGTGCGGAAAACTGTTTTTT
CDR3: CARSLGKCGKLFF

J: TRBJ2-1
V: TRBV7-6
D: TRBD2
size: .
DNA: TGTGCCAGCAGCTTAGAAACTAGCGGGAGTTGGGATGAGCAGTTCTTC
CDR3: CASSLETSGSWDEQFF

J: TRBJ2-1
V: TRBV5-1
D: TRBD2
size: .
DNA: TGCGCCAGCAGGCGAGCGGGAGGGCCCAGGAATGAGCAGTTCTTC
CDR3: CASRRAGGPRNEQFF

J: TRBJ2-3
V: TRBV4-3
D: TRBD2
size: .
DNA: TGCGCCAGCAGCCAATCCAGGTCTAGCGGTTCCACAGATACGCAGTATTTT
CDR3: CASSQSRSSGSTDTQYF

J: TRBJ2-5
V: TRBV3-1/TRBV3-2
D: .
size: .
DNA: TGTGCCAGCAGCCAACCCCCCGGGACCCAGTACTTC
CDR3: CASSQPPGTQYF

J: TRBJ1-2
V: TRBV28
D: TRBD1
size: .
DNA: TGTGCCAGCAGTCCTAGCCTACAGGGGAGCGGCTACACCTTC
CDR3: CASSPSLQGSGYTF

J: TRBJ2-3
V: TRBV7-9
D: TRBD2
size: once
DNA: TGTGCCAGCAGCTTAGTGATCAGCGGGGCTTACACAGATACGCAGTATTTT
CDR3: CASSLVISGAYTDTQYF

J: TRBJ2-7
V: TRBV29-1
D: .
size: .
DNA: TGCAGCGTTGAAGCGGCTCTGGGGGCCGAGCAGTACTTC
CDR3: CSVEAALGAEQYF

J: TRBJ1-2
V: TRBV5-8
D: TRBD1
size: .
DNA: TGTGCCAGCAGAGAGACAGGGCACTTTACCCAGTATGGCTACACCTTC
CDR3: CASRETGHFTQYGYTF

J: TRBJ2-3
V: TRBV11-2
D: .
size: .
DNA: TGTGCCAGCAGCCCCGCTCGGACTAGCACAGATACGCAGTATTTT
CDR3: CASSPARTSTDTQYF

J: TRBJ2-3
V: TRBV5-1
D: TRBD2
size: .
DNA: TGCGCCAGCAGCGGAGGACTAGCGGGAGGGCCGGGAGATACGCAGTATTTT
CDR3: CASSGGLAGGPGDTQYF

J: TRBJ2-1
V: TRBV7-3
D: .
size: .
DNA: TGTGCCAGCAGCTTAACCCCTTCGCGGGGCTTCTATGAGCAGTTCTTC
CDR3: CASSLTPSRGFYEQFF

J: TRBJ2-1
V: TRBV14
D: TRBD2
size: .
DNA: TGTGCCAGCAACCTAGCGGGGGGTTACAATGAGCAGTTCTTC
CDR3: CASNLAGGYNEQFF

J: TRBJ1-4
V: TRBV9
D: .
size: .
DNA: TGTGTCAGCAGCGTAGCTGGAGGAGAAAAACTGTTTTTT
CDR3: CVSSVAGGEKLFF

J: TRBJ2-7
V: TRBV7-2
D: TRBD2
size: .
DNA: TGTGCCAGCAGCCCGCCCCCGACTAGCGGGGGCCCTTACGAGCAGTACTTC
CDR3: CASSPPPTSGGPYEQYF

J: TRBJ2-4
V: TRBV7-3
D: .
size: .
DNA: TGTGCCAGCAGCTTATCGGGGTCCAAAAACATTCAGTACTTC
CDR3: CASSLSGSKNIQYF